The 19 T cell receptor beta chains in this list originate from one sample, sequenced in a study of T cells in Graves' hyperthyroidism and ophthalmopathy. TCR beta CDR3 region amplification was performed from RNA transcripts. The TCR CDR3 first-round RT-PCR relied on the HTBI primer set. TCRdb re-derived calls from the multiplex PCR reads in MiXCR, one entry per CDR3 protein. The sample records more than 600,000 distinct CDR3 sequences, roughly 15% being singletons. The specimen sequenced was blood. These receptors all come from a man between 18 and 29 years old with Graves' hyperthyroidism.

In its sample, this clonotype was seen many times. V and J are TRBV27 and TRBJ2-1, with D perhaps matching TRBD2 (7 bases). Per the germline V gene, CDR1 is MNHEY and CDR2 is SMNVEV (reference sequence). The V end lost 8 bases, the J end lost 3 bases, and 14 bases lay between the germline ends. The CDR3 extends over 14 amino acids. CDR3 sequence (DNA): TGTGCCAGCGGGGGCGGCGGGAGCTACAATGAGCAGTTCTTC. Translation gives CASGGGGSYNEQFF.

This chain uses TRBV10-3 with TRBJ2-1; the match to TRBD1 covers 8 bases. There are 15 residues in the CDR3. Germline values: CDR1 ENHRY, CDR2 SYGVKD. The V gene end was trimmed by 6 bases and the J gene end by 6 bases; junction bases not matched to a gene: 10. The CDR3 loop is CAISEFQTGGNEQFF. The CDR3, as DNA: TGTGCCATCAGCGAATTTCAAACAGGGGGCAATGAGCAGTTCTTC.

This clonotype was seen many times. The chain employs TRBV28 and TRBJ1-2; no definite D call. Trimming took 3 bases from V and 6 from J, leaving 14 bases between them. The CDR3 totals 14 residues. In germline, CDR1 is MDHEN, CDR2 SYDVKM. CDR3: CASSFKEGIHGYTF. The CDR3 DNA follows: TGTGCCAGCAGTTTTAAGGAGGGCATTCATGGCTACACCTTC.

The chain joins TRBV11-3 to TRBJ2-1; perhaps TRBD1 as D (6 bases). V was pared by 1 base and J by 10 bases, with 11 bases between. Per the germline V gene, CDR1 is SGHNT and CDR2 is YENEEA. This CDR3 has 13 amino acids. The CDR3: CASSLVRTEEQFF. The DNA for the CDR3 is TGTGCCAGCAGCTTAGTAAGGACAGAAGAGCAGTTCTTC. Filled out from reference TRBV11-3 and TRBJ2-1, the complete variable domain reads EAGVVQSPRYKIIEKKQPVAFWCNPISGHNTLYWYLQNLGQGPELLIRYENEEAVDDSQLPKDRFSAERLKGVDSTLKIQPAELGDSAVYLCASSLVRTEEQFFGPGTRLTVL.

The chain carries TRBV27 and TRBJ2-3; 9 nucleotides match TRBD2. The V segment lost 7 bases and the J segment 4 bases; nucleotides outside the gene matches: 12. The CDR3 covers 16 residues. Germline V CDR1 and CDR2: MNHEY, SMNVEV (reference sequence). The CDR3 reads CASTYGAGGPADTQYF. CDR3 coding DNA: TGTGCCAGCACTTACGGGGCGGGAGGGCCGGCAGATACGCAGTATTTT.

This clonotype was seen ten or more times. The chain joins TRBV5-6 to TRBJ1-1; tentatively, D is TRBD1 (5 bases). Germline V gene lookup returns CDR1 SGHDT and CDR2 YYEEEE. Deletions cut 4 bases from V and 5 bases from J, with 15 bases between. This CDR3 has 14 amino acids. CDR3 loop: CASSVGRERTEAFF. For the CDR3, the DNA is TGTGCCAGCAGCGTGGGCAGGGAACGTACTGAAGCTTTCTTT.

The chain has TRBV7-9 and TRBJ2-2; D perhaps matches TRBD1 (6 bases). The ends were cut back, 3 bases at V and 1 base at J, with 9 bases in the middle. The germline gives CDR1 SEHNR, CDR2 FQNEAQ (reference sequence). The CDR3 extends over 15 amino acids. CDR3 loop: CASSFRGQNTGELFF. DNA for the CDR3: TGTGCCAGCAGCTTCAGGGGACAGAACACCGGGGAGCTGTTTTTT.

This clonotype has more than one count but fewer than ten. The chain carries TRBV28 and TRBJ1-2, with no clear D. This CDR3 comprises 13 residues. Germline V gives CDR1 MDHEN, CDR2 SYDVKM. Trimming left V 3 bases short and J 9 bases short, with 14 bases between. In DNA, the CDR3 is TGTGCCAGCAGTTTGGGAGATATGGGAAGCTACACCTTC. Protein: CASSLGDMGSYTF.

This clonotype occurred a few times. The chain combines TRBV6-5 with TRBJ2-7; 7 nucleotides match TRBD2. With 2 bases clipped from V and 2 bases from J, the junction kept 9 bases outside the gene matches. CDR1 is MNHEY and CDR2 is SVGAGI in the germline V gene. There are 16 residues in the CDR3. The CDR3 reads CASSYGTAGAPYEQYF. In nucleotides, the CDR3 is TGTGCCAGCAGTTACGGGACGGCGGGAGCCCCCTACGAGCAGTACTTC.

This clonotype has at least ten counts. The V gene is TRBV3-1, the J gene TRBJ2-5; tentative D call: TRBD1 (6 bases). V lost 4 bases and J 4 bases, leaving 10 bases between the germline ends. The CDR3 contains 13 residues. Germline values: CDR1 LGHDT, CDR2 YNNKEL (reference sequence). CDR3 bases: TGTGCCAGCAGCCTCAGGGGATCAGAGACCCAGTACTTC. It yields the protein CASSLRGSETQYF.

This clonotype came up many times. The rearrangement joins TRBV12-3 or TRBV12-4 to TRBJ2-7; TRBD1 aligns across 9 bases. CDR3 length: 14 amino acids. V was pared by 5 bases and J by 2 bases, with 4 bases of the junction left unmatched. CDR3 amino acids: CASSRRTGAYEQYF. The CDR3 nucleotides read TGTGCCAGCAGTAGACGGACAGGGGCCTACGAGCAGTACTTC.

Ten or more counts support this clonotype. This CDR3 reads CATSDPGLAGPNTGELFF. The CDR3 nucleotides are TGTGCCACCAGTGACCCGGGACTAGCGGGACCGAACACCGGGGAGCTGTTTTTT. The chain couples TRBV24-1 to TRBJ2-2; 13 positions agree with TRBD2. There are 18 residues in the CDR3. Germline assignment: CDR1 KGHDR and CDR2 SFDVKD. J lost 0 bases, V lost 4 bases, and 4 bases had no gene match.

The genes are TRBV7-2 and TRBJ2-7; D call uncertain. The germline V gene encodes CDR1 SGHTA and CDR2 FQGNSA. This CDR3 has 14 amino acids. The ends were cut back, 2 bases at V and 5 bases at J, with 13 bases in the middle. CDR3: CASSLSTVVNEQYF. Here the CDR3 DNA reads TGTGCCAGCAGCTTATCAACAGTGGTTAACGAGCAGTACTTC.

Only a few counts were recorded for this clonotype. The chain is built from TRBV24-1 and TRBJ1-2; 7 nucleotides line up with TRBD1. Trimming removed 5 bases from V and 4 bases from J; junction bases left unmatched: 9. Germline CDR1 and CDR2: KGHDR and SFDVKD. The CDR3 runs to 15 residues. CDR3 DNA: TGTGCCACCAGTGGTTCCACGACAGGGCTCTATGGCTACACCTTC. It codes for CATSGSTTGLYGYTF.

The chain joins TRBV7-9 to TRBJ2-6; possibly TRBD2 for D (5 bases). Trimming cost V 9 bases and J 2 bases, with 14 bases left between them. The CDR3 totals 15 residues. Per germline, CDR1 SEHNR and CDR2 FQNEAQ (reference sequence). DNA of the CDR3: TGTGCCAGTTTTCGAGGGTTCGCTGGGGCCAACGTCCTGACTTTC. It specifies CASFRGFAGANVLTF. Using reference TRBV7-9 and TRBJ2-6 for the parts outside the CDR3, the full variable domain is DTGVSQNPRHKITKRGQNVTFRCDPISEHNRLYWYRQTLGQGPEFLTYFQNEAQLEKSRLLSDRFSAERPKGSFSTLEIQRTEQGDSAMYLCASFRGFAGANVLTFGAGSRLTVL.

Only a few counts were recorded for this clonotype. Just one base apart from a much larger clone, this may be a read error. This chain joins TRBV12-3 or TRBV12-4 and TRBJ2-7; D possibly corresponds to TRBD2 (5 bases). Trimming cost V 8 bases and J 5 bases, with 28 bases left between them. There are 17 residues in the CDR3. DNA for the CDR3: TGTGCCAGCGGTCTACGGGTCCACTTAGCGCGTGGGGACGAGCAGTACTTC. Translated, it gives CASGLRVHLARGDEQYF.

The genes are TRBV4-1 and TRBJ2-5; 7 nucleotides match TRBD2. Germline loops: CDR1 MGHRA, CDR2 YSYEKL. Trimming cost V 0 bases and J 4 bases; bases outside gene matches: 5. This CDR3 is built from 15 residues. CDR3: CASSQDQGGRETQYF. The CDR3 DNA follows: TGCGCCAGCAGCCAAGATCAGGGAGGGAGAGAGACCCAGTACTTC.

V usage is TRBV27 and J usage is TRBJ1-2, with a weak D call TRBD1 (6 bases). V was cut by 7 bases and J by 3 bases, with 18 bases left in between. Germline CDR1 MNHEY, CDR2 SMNVEV (reference sequence). The CDR3 has 15 residues. DNA of the CDR3: TGTGCCAGCACCCGGGACCCAGGGGACTACTATGGCTACACCTTC. Amino acid sequence: CASTRDPGDYYGYTF.

The table lists this clonotype with a few counts. The V and J genes are TRBV30 and TRBJ2-7, with no clear D. The CDR3 is 12 amino acids. Per the germline V gene, CDR1 is GTSNPN and CDR2 is SVGIG (reference sequence). V was clipped by 4 bases and J by 0 bases, with 7 bases between them. This chain's CDR3 is CAWTTSSYEQYF. CDR3 sequence (DNA): TGTGCCTGGACAACAAGCTCCTACGAGCAGTACTTC.